The TCR beta chain under discussion was sequenced for a study of graft-versus-host responses after intestinal transplantation. Study as a whole: Each recipient received a multivisceral, liver-intestinal, or isolated intestinal graft.

The method was immunoSEQ multiplex PCR; TCRdb's version includes in-frame clones alone and lacks a portion of them. The data show approximately 18,000 clones, 85% to 95% seen once. Whole-study findings and limits: Subjects displaying graft-donor T cell macrochimerism possessed elevated graft-versus-host to host-versus-graft clonal ratios inside allografts. HvG clone declines early post-transplant were associated with peak circulating GvH levels.

On this clone: Its cognate antigen is unknown.

The sequence came from a human patient who received an intestinal transplant, so some T cells may come from the graft donor. The specimen was PBMCs, collected 23 days after intestinal transplant.

CDR3 amino acids: CASSLTYEQYF. The CDR3, as DNA: TGTGCCAGCAGCTTAACCTACGAGCAGTACTTC. The rearrangement joins TRBV7-2 to TRBJ2-7; D is unresolved. V dropped 2 bases and J dropped 2 bases, with 1 base sitting between them. CDR1 and CDR2 from the germline V gene are SGHTA and FQGNSA. This CDR3 has 11 amino acids.